Sequencing of this T cell receptor (beta chain) was carried out in a study of monozygotic twins with inflammatory bowel disease. This CDR3 has 13 amino acids. CDR1 and CDR2 (germline): SSHAT, FNYEAQ (reference sequence). Each CDR3 protein gets one entry in TCRdb, which reprocessed the 5' RACE reads and gives no DNA. The repertoire table contains some 330,000 distinct CDR3 sequences. The sequenced material came from blood. V and J are TRBV7-7 and TRBJ2-6. The receptor comes from a human donor with ulcerative colitis or Crohn's disease, or a healthy co-twin of an affected twin (not recorded which). The CDR3 spells CASSPTGANVLTF.